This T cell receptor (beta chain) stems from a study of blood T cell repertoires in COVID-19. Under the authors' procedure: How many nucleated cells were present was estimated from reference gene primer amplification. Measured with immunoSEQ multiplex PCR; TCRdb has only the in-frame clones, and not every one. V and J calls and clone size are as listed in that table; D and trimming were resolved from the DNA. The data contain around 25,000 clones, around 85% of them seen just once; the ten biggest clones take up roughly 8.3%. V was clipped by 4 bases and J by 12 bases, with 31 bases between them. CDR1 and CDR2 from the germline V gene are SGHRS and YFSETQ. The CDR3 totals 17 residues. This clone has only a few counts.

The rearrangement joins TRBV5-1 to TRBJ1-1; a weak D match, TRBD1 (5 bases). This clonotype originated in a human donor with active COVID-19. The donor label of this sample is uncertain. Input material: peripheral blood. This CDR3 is CASSILGRKDTSSSPFF. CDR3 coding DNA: TGCGCCAGCAGCATCTTGGGTCGGAAGGACACGTCATCGTCGCCTTTCTTT. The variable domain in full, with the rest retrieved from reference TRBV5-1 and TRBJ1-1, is KAGVTQTPRYLIKTRGQQVTLSCSPISGHRSVSWYQQTPGQGLQFLFEYFSETQRNKGNFPGRFSGRQFSNSRSEMNVSTLELGDSALYLCASSILGRKDTSSSPFFGQGTRLTVV.